Following are 8 T cell receptor beta chains from one sample sequenced in a study of shared clonotypes between healthy human individuals. Positively selected for CCR7, the CD45RO-negative cells used as naive CD8 cells excluded terminally differentiated effector memory CD45RA+ cells. The table came from immunoSEQ multiplex PCR; TCRdb's copy has only in-frame clones and leaves some out. The sample yields 1.5 million to 2.5 million clones, about 94% seen once. Material for sequencing was naive CD8+ T cells sorted from blood. These receptors were obtained from a man aged 18 to 30 in good health.

The chain carries TRBV5-5 and TRBJ1-1; 7 bases match TRBD1. Germline lookup yields CDR1 SGHKS and CDR2 YYEKEE (reference sequence). The CDR3 is 18 residues long. V shed 4 bases and J 0 bases; nucleotides not matched to a gene: 15. The DNA for the CDR3 is TGTGCCAGCAGCCCTTCGACCGGAGGGGGCCCATTGAACACTGAAGCTTTCTTT. It codes for CASSPSTGGGPLNTEAFF.

The V call is TRBV6-7, the J call TRBJ2-2, with 9 bases aligning to TRBD2. TRBV6-7 is given ORF status, its function remaining uncertain. V shed 5 bases and J 1 base; nucleotides not matched to a gene: 14. This CDR3 has 19 amino acids. The CDR3 DNA sequence: TGTGCCAGCAGTGTATCCTTTCGGCGGGAGGGCCGGAACACCGGGGAGCTGTTTTTT. Protein: CASSVSFRREGRNTGELFF.

V and J are TRBV9 and TRBJ1-1; D gene ambiguous. Trimming took off 4 bases at V and 6 bases at J, with 19 bases between the two ends. CDR1 SGDLS and CDR2 YYNGEE come from the germline V gene. This CDR3 has 15 residues. The CDR3 DNA reads TGTGCCAGCAGCCCCACCCGCGGGATTCCGCCTGAAGCTTTCTTT. This gives the protein CASSPTRGIPPEAFF.

The chain recombines TRBV11-2 with TRBJ1-3; D is ambiguous. V lost 5 bases, J lost 0 bases, and 20 bases lay in between. CDR1 and CDR2 (germline): SGHAT, FQNNGV. The CDR3 extends over 18 amino acids. CDR3 residues: CASSPRRRGSSSGNTIYF. CDR3 sequence (DNA): TGTGCCAGCAGCCCCCGTCGCCGGGGATCCAGCTCTGGAAACACCATATATTTT.

The chain combines TRBV6-1 with TRBJ1-1; tentatively, D is TRBD1 (5 bases). Per germline, CDR1 MNHNS and CDR2 SASEGT. This CDR3 is 15 amino acids long. Trimming left V 3 bases short and J 2 bases short, with 13 bases between. This CDR3 reads CASSDFMGVNTEAFF. The DNA of the CDR3 is TGTGCCAGCAGTGATTTTATGGGGGTAAACACTGAAGCTTTCTTT.

This chain uses TRBV27 with TRBJ2-5; 10 bases align to TRBD2. This CDR3 contains 13 residues. Germline-derived CDR1 and CDR2 are MNHEY and SMNVEV (reference sequence). V dropped 4 bases and J dropped 12; count of bases not matched to a gene: 8. The CDR3 protein is CASSSLAGAKEYF. The CDR3 DNA reads as TGTGCCAGCAGTTCCCTAGCGGGGGCGAAGGAGTACTTC.

The rearrangement joins TRBV27 to TRBJ2-7; D is possibly TRBD1 or TRBD2 (5 bases each). This CDR3 is built from 13 residues. V lost 1 base and J 5 bases, leaving 9 bases between the germline ends. Germline assignment: CDR1 MNHEY and CDR2 SMNVEV (reference sequence). The CDR3 here is CASSLFGADEQYF. As DNA, the CDR3 is TGTGCCAGCAGTTTATTCGGGGCTGACGAGCAGTACTTC.

The CDR3 DNA follows: TGCGCCAGCAGCTTGGAAGCGTTAAGACCCTCCTACGAGCAGTACTTC. It yields the protein CASSLEALRPSYEQYF. The rearrangement uses TRBV5-1 and TRBJ2-7; D uncertain. The CDR3 totals 16 residues. The germline gives CDR1 SGHRS, CDR2 YFSETQ. Trimming removed 0 bases at V and 0 bases at J, with 13 bases between.